This TCR beta chain was found in a study of blood T cell repertoires in COVID-19. Study at large: Italy, Spain and the United States were the sources of the convalescent and acute COVID-19 samples. From T cells, B-cell-depleted T cells, or PBMCs came the material, which was cDNA or gDNA.

Authors' methods: Reference gene primer amplification gave estimated nucleated cell counts. Assay: immunoSEQ multiplex PCR; the TCRdb copy retains only in-frame clones and omits some. That table gives V, J and clone size, and the DNA gave D and trimming. The sample records 55,000 to 80,000 clones, more than 75% being singletons. This clone appeared a few times. Germline assignment: CDR1 LGHDT and CDR2 YNNKEL (reference sequence). This CDR3 has 15 residues. V was shortened by 5 bases and J by 1 base, with 12 bases between the two germline ends. The V call is TRBV3-1 (or the pseudogene TRBV3-2), the J call TRBJ1-5, with D tentatively TRBD1 (5 bases). Material for sequencing was peripheral blood. This TCR derives from a man in his sixties with COVID-19, enrolled during active disease. The CDR3 sequence: CASSAHGGSNQPQHF. The CDR3 bases are TGTGCCAGCAGCGCCCACGGGGGGAGCAATCAGCCCCAGCATTTT.